Reported below is one TCR beta chain. The target antigen is unknown. Measured with immunoSEQ multiplex PCR; TCRdb has only the in-frame clones, and not every one. The data show around 1,000,000 clones, 60% to 80% seen once. The data stem from a study of shared clonotypes between healthy human individuals. Overall study findings and caveats: Non-shared clonotypes showed lower generation probabilities than clonotypes common to all four donors.

Material: memory CD4+ T cells from PBMCs. The subset denotes: CD45RA-negative fraction. This TCR came from a young man in good health. Some clones in this sample may be carry-over from other donors' samples.

CDR3 in DNA: TGCGCCAGCAGCTTAGGCGGGGCGCCCGGGAGAGAGACCCAGTACTTC. It translates to CASSLGGAPGRETQYF. The V call is TRBV5-1, the J call TRBJ2-5, with TRBD2 as a possible D gene (6 bases). Trimming removed 2 bases at V and 4 bases at J, with 18 bases between. CDR3 length: 16 amino acids. Germline-derived CDR1 and CDR2 are SGHRS and YFSETQ.